This T cell receptor (beta chain) emerged from a study of T cells in localized non-small cell lung cancer. Only in-frame clones appear in the TCRdb table, and some are missing; sequencing was by immunoSEQ multiplex PCR. The repertoire holds approximately 31,000 clones, with 90% to 95% as singletons. CDR1 is SGHDT and CDR2 is YYEEEE in the germline V gene. Between the trimmed V and J ends, which lost 6 bases and 4 bases, there was a span of 19 bases. CDR3 length: 15 residues. This material consisted of peripheral blood, taken before any cancer treatment. The sequence came from a woman aged 35-75 years with stage I lung adenocarcinoma. The V gene is TRBV5-6, the J gene TRBJ1-2; a weak D match, TRBD1 (6 bases). In nucleotides, the CDR3 is TGTGCCAGCATTCTGAGGGGGAGGGAGGCCTATGGCTACACCTTC. Residues: CASILRGREAYGYTF.